These 16 T cell receptor beta chains originate from one sample sequenced in a study of CD8+ T cells in alopecia areata. The treatment was: oral pan-JAK inhibitor, 5-10 mg twice daily. Reverse transcription of extracted RNA yielded cDNA, which provided the sequencing template. Using immunoSEQ multiplex PCR, the repertoire was profiled, and TCRdb retains in-frame clones only, with some absent. Found here are approximately 130,000 clones, around 60% of them singletons; the top ten hold around 6%. The sequencing here drew on CD4+ T cells sorted from blood, taken at week 4, from a patient treated with tofacitinib. The receptors derive from a human donor with alopecia areata.

CDR3 sequence: CASSSPGLNTEAFF. CDR3 coding DNA: TGCGCCAGCAGCTCCCCGGGACTGAACACTGAAGCTTTCTTT. The chain links TRBV5-1 to TRBJ1-1; TRBD1 is a possible D gene (5 bases). This CDR3 has 14 amino acids. Germline-derived CDR1 and CDR2 are SGHRS and YFSETQ. V was pared by 3 bases and J by 0 bases, with 9 bases between.

This chain connects TRBV28 to TRBJ2-5; D gene unclear. The V end was cut by 7 bases, the J end by 5 bases, with 17 bases between. Germline CDR1 MDHEN, CDR2 SYDVKM. There are 14 residues in the CDR3. The CDR3 sequence: CASNTQLSWETQYF. The CDR3 region has the DNA TGTGCCAGCAATACTCAGCTTAGTTGGGAGACCCAGTACTTC.

This clone occurred a few times. The V call is TRBV4-3, the J call TRBJ2-7, with D hard to call. The germline V and J ends were trimmed by 3 bases and 0 bases, with 9 bases remaining between them. This CDR3 is built from 14 residues. Looked up from germline, CDR1 is LGHNA and CDR2 is YSLEER. The CDR3 DNA sequence: TGCGCCAGCAGCCAGGAGATATACTCCTACGAGCAGTACTTC. This translates into CASSQEIYSYEQYF.

The CDR3 sequence: CASSLQRNTEAFF. Here the CDR3 DNA reads TGCGCCAGCAGCCTTCAGAGGAACACTGAAGCTTTCTTT. The chain has TRBV4-3 and TRBJ1-1; D remains unclear. Germline V gene data show CDR1 as LGHNA and CDR2 as YSLEER. This CDR3 is built from 13 residues. V was shortened by 4 bases and J by 1 base, with 7 bases between the two germline ends.

The chain recombines TRBV29-1 with TRBJ2-2, with TRBD2 matching 11 bases. The germline V gene encodes CDR1 SQVTM and CDR2 ANQGSEA. The CDR3 spans 15 residues. V was pared by 5 bases and J by 5 bases, with 7 bases of the junction left unmatched. The CDR3 spells CSVWFTSGSTGELFF. Written as DNA, the CDR3 is TGCAGCGTTTGGTTTACTAGCGGGAGTACCGGGGAGCTGTTTTTT.

This clone has only a few counts. This chain joins TRBV29-1 and TRBJ1-2, with D uncertain. Germline V lookup: CDR1 SQVTM, CDR2 ANQGSEA. V lost 3 bases to trimming and J lost 8 bases, with 10 bases between them. This CDR3 is built from 11 residues. The CDR3 here is CSVDSEFGYTF. DNA for the CDR3: TGCAGCGTTGACAGTGAGTTCGGCTACACCTTC.

The table lists this clone with a few counts. V usage is TRBV29-1 and J usage is TRBJ2-3; 12 positions agree with TRBD2. The CDR3 has 15 residues. Germline CDR1 reads SQVTM; CDR2 reads ANQGSEA. V trimming: 5 bases; J trimming: 5 bases; junction bases outside the gene matches: 8. The CDR3 sequence: CSVSKTSGGGDTQYF. Written as DNA, the CDR3 is TGCAGCGTTTCGAAGACTAGCGGGGGTGGAGATACGCAGTATTTT.

There are a few counts of this clone. This chain joins TRBV5-1 and TRBJ2-5; D call uncertain. Germline assignment: CDR1 SGHRS and CDR2 YFSETQ. Trimming took off 4 bases at V and 2 bases at J, with 9 bases between the two ends. CDR3 size: 13 residues. This chain's CDR3 is CASSADGQETQYF. The DNA of the CDR3 is TGCGCCAGCAGCGCGGACGGGCAAGAGACCCAGTACTTC.

This chain links TRBV4-1 with TRBJ2-5; 8 nucleotides match TRBD2. Germline loops: CDR1 MGHRA, CDR2 YSYEKL. CDR3 length: 18 residues. The ends lost 0 bases at V and 1 base at J; junction bases unmatched: 10. CDR3 protein: CASSQDGRGAFFQETQYF. CDR3 DNA sequence: TGCGCCAGCAGCCAAGATGGGCGGGGGGCGTTCTTCCAAGAGACCCAGTACTTC.

The chain has TRBV6-5 and TRBJ1-2, with TRBD1 as a possible D gene (6 bases). V lost 6 bases to trimming and J lost 4 bases, with 15 bases between them. From germline, CDR1 is MNHEY and CDR2 SVGAGI. The CDR3 is 14 amino acids. In nucleotides, the CDR3 is TGTGCCAGCAGGCGAGATGGGGGCGGCTATGGCTACACCTTC. It codes for CASRRDGGGYGYTF.

This clone was detected only a few times. J is TRBJ1-2 and V is TRBV4-1; no definite D call. The germline V and J ends were trimmed by 1 base and 1 base, with 16 bases remaining between them. In germline, CDR1 is MGHRA, CDR2 YSYEKL. The CDR3 sequence is 17 residues long. CDR3 sequence: CASSQASRAPGNYGYTF. CDR3 nucleotides: TGCGCCAGCAGCCAAGCGTCTCGGGCCCCCGGTAACTATGGCTACACCTTC.

The chain couples TRBV29-1 to TRBJ2-1; the match to TRBD2 covers 11 bases. The CDR3 has 15 amino acids. The V gene end was trimmed by 3 bases and the J gene end by 2 bases; junction bases not matched to a gene: 3. From germline, CDR1 is SQVTM and CDR2 ANQGSEA. The CDR3 nucleotides read TGCAGCGTTGAGCCGACTAGCGGGACCTACAATGAGCAGTTCTTC. Amino acid sequence: CSVEPTSGTYNEQFF.

This clone came up once. This sequence joins TRBV25-1 and TRBJ2-5; D is perhaps TRBD1 (6 bases). The CDR3 contains 13 residues. Trimming left V 3 bases short and J 7 bases short, with 12 bases between. Per the germline V gene, CDR1 is MGHDK and CDR2 is SYGVNS. The CDR3 is CASSDSGAVTQYF. The DNA of the CDR3 is TGTGCCAGCAGTGACTCAGGGGCGGTGACCCAGTACTTC. The full variable domain, completed using reference TRBV25-1 and TRBJ2-5, is EADIYQTPRYLVIGTGKKITLECSQTMGHDKMYWYQQDPGMELHLIHYSYGVNSTEKGDLSSESTVSRIRTEHFPLTLESARPSHTSQYLCASSDSGAVTQYFGPGTRLLVL.

The rearrangement uses TRBV27 and TRBJ2-2; 9 bases map to TRBD1. The CDR3 covers 14 residues. The trim removed 5 bases at V and 5 bases at J, leaving 3 bases unmatched. Germline V gives CDR1 MNHEY, CDR2 SMNVEV (reference sequence). The CDR3 protein is CASSRDRATGELFF. CDR3 nucleotides: TGTGCCAGCAGTCGGGACAGGGCAACCGGGGAGCTGTTTTTT.

The chain recombines TRBV7-2 with TRBJ1-2; maybe TRBD1 (6 bases). There are 16 residues in the CDR3. V lost 2 bases to trimming and J lost 0 bases, with 13 bases between them. Germline V gene lookup returns CDR1 SGHTA and CDR2 FQGNSA. CDR3 nucleotide sequence: TGTGCCAGCAGCTTATCCCCCCGGACAGCTAACTATGGCTACACCTTC. Its protein product is CASSLSPRTANYGYTF.

This sequence joins TRBV10-3 and TRBJ2-1; D gene uncertain. Trimming took 6 bases from V and 0 from J, leaving 9 bases between them. This CDR3 comprises 14 residues. Looked up from germline, CDR1 is ENHRY and CDR2 is SYGVKD. DNA for the CDR3: TGTGCCATCAGGAGAACAGACTCCTACAATGAGCAGTTCTTC. Protein: CAIRRTDSYNEQFF.